This TCR beta chain was sequenced during a study of T cell clones after liver transplantation. Study background: Draws occurred before transplant, before withdrawal, and after complete or failed withdrawal. General study results and limits: Migration into the graft, not deletion, may explain lost graft donor-reactive T cells.

The CDR3 has 11 residues. CDR1 is SNHLY and CDR2 is FYNNEI in the germline V gene. Trimming removed 4 bases at V and 7 bases at J, with 7 bases between. Produced via immunoSEQ multiplex PCR; TCRdb's table is partial and in-frame only. Of more than 95,000 clones in the sample, 80% to 90% were seen once. This clone was recorded once. Its antigen remains unknown. The sample holds other DNA sequences that translate to the same CDR3. This specimen consisted of CD4+ T cells from blood, obtained approximately 43 months after liver transplant. The chain carries TRBV2 and TRBJ1-2; D unclear. The TCR originated in a human patient who received a liver transplant. Some T cells may be supplied by the graft donor. CDR3 loop: CASSAGFGYTF. The CDR3 bases are TGTGCCAGCAGTGCGGGGTTTGGCTACACCTTC. The complete variable domain, with remaining parts taken from reference TRBV2 and TRBJ1-2, reads EPEVTQTPSHQVTQMGQEVILRCVPISNHLYFYWYRQILGQKVEFLVSFYNNEISEKSEIFDDQFSVERPDGSNFTLKIRSTKLEDSAMYFCASSAGFGYTFGSGTRLTVV.